This T cell receptor (beta chain) is drawn from a study of blood T cell repertoires in COVID-19 (dated by TCRdb to the early 2020s). Some background on the complete study: Collaborator samples came from the United States, Italy and Spain and covered acute and convalescent phases of COVID-19. The prospective study material was composed of cDNA or gDNA derived from T cells, B-cell-depleted T cells, or PBMCs. Subjects who had been exposed to COVID-19, were actively infected with it, or had recovered from it provided the deeply sampled blood TCRbeta repertoires that made up the dataset. The repertoires were released in a freely available public database intended as a resource for research on the immune response to SARS-CoV-2. The samples were drawn from the first 160 participants of the ongoing ImmuneRACE study and from some 1,300 subjects provided by 6 global collaborators. A de-identified subject ID, COVID-19 status, age in years and sex were almost always included in the sample metadata. Where available, HLA class I and class II types were taken from metadata supplied by the sample provider and were not determined by assay-based typing.

V sheds 0 bases and J sheds 5 bases, leaving 10 bases between their ends. CDR1 LGHDT and CDR2 YNNKEL are derived from the germline V gene (reference sequence). The CDR3 sequence holds 14 residues, the cysteine and phenylalanine included. CDR3 DNA only is kept here, 42 bases in frame from base 1. The immunoSEQ Assay, a bias-controlled multiplex PCR, was used to amplify TCRbeta CDR3 regions from genomic DNA. In the original analysis: The number of nucleated cells in each sample was estimated from the amplification of reference gene primers within the assay. To quantify the absolute abundance of each unique TCRbeta CDR3 rearrangement, sequence reads were collapsed and filtered. For each sample, productive Simpson clonality was calculated as the square root of Simpson's diversity index across productive rearrangements. TCRdb re-hosts the immuneACCESS table, in-frame sequences only. Its copies lack some clones; in the studies checked, an unresolved V gene accounts for under half of them, and the cause for the rest is not known. Clone size and the V and J calls come from that table; the DNA yielded D and trimming. The sample data list approximately 300,000 clones, and approximately 90% of these were observed just once. Of the sample, less than 6% falls within the top ten clones.

Enrolling through a virtual design, the prospective study's participants ranged in age from roughly 18 to 95 years and lived across some 22 United States geographic areas. Cohort assignment in the prospective study relied on participant-reported clinical history from a screening survey and a study questionnaire. Recovered participants in ImmuneRACE Cohort 3 were defined as having two consecutive negative NP/OP PCR tests, clearance from a healthcare professional, or resolution of symptoms. In the prospective study, whole blood, serum and a nasopharyngeal or oropharyngeal swab were collected from each participant by mobile phlebotomists. Over an approximately 2-month period, participants in the prospective study had the option of providing additional blood draws and questionnaires. Blood samples from the prospective study were shipped frozen or at room temperature prior to DNA extraction. As for this clone: What this receptor recognizes is not known. The record has no base qualities; no much larger clone is one base away.

Study-wide conclusions, independent of this receptor: The quantity of clinical and demographic metadata differed by source and by participant and was supplied without curation.

The receptor's source is a woman aged 25 to 45 who had recovered from COVID-19. The sequence is built from TRBV3-1 (or the pseudogene TRBV3-2) and TRBJ1-1, with TRBD1 perhaps the D gene, on 5 matching bases. The material sequenced was PBMCs or T cells enriched from blood (not recorded which). The DNA reads TGTGCCAGCAGCCAAGAGGGGCCGTTTACTGAAGCTTTCTTT. Its amino acids are CASSQEGPFTEAFF.